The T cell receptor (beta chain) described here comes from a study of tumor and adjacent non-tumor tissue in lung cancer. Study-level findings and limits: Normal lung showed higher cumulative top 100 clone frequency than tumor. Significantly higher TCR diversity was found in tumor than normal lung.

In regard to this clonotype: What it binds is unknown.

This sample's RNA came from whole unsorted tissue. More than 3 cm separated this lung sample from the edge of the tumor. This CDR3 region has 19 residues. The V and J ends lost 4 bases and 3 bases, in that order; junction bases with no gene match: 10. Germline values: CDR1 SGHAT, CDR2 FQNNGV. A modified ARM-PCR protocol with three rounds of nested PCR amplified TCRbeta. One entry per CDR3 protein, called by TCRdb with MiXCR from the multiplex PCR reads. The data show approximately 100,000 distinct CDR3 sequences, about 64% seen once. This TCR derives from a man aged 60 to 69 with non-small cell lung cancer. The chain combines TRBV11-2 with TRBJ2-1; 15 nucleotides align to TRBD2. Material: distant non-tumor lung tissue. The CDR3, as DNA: TGTGCCAGCAGCTCAGAAGGACTAGCGGGGGGGAGTAACTACAATGAGCAGTTCTTC. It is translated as CASSSEGLAGGSNYNEQFF.